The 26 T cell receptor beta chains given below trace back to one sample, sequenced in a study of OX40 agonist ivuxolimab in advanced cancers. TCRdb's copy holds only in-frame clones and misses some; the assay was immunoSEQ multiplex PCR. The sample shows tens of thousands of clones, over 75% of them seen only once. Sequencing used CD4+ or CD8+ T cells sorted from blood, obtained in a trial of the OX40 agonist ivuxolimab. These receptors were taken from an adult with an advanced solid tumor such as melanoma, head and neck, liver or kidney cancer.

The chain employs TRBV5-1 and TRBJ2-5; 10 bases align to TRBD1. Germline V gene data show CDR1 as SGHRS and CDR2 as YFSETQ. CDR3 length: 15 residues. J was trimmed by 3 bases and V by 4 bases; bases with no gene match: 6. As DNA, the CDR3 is TGCGCCAGCAGCCCCGGCGGGACAGGGGAAGAGACCCAGTACTTC. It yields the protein CASSPGGTGEETQYF.

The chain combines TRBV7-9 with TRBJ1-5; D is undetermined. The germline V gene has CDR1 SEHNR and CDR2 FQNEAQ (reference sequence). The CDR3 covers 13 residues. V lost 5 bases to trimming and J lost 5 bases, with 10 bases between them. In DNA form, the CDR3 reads TGTGCCAGCAGCCCCAGGAGCGATCAGCCCCAGCATTTT. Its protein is CASSPRSDQPQHF.

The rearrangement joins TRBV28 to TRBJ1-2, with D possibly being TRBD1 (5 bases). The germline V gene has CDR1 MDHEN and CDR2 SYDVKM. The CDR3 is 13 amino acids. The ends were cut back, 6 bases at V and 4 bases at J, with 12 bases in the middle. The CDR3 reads CASRPWDLYGYTF. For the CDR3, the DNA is TGTGCCAGCAGGCCATGGGACCTCTATGGCTACACCTTC.

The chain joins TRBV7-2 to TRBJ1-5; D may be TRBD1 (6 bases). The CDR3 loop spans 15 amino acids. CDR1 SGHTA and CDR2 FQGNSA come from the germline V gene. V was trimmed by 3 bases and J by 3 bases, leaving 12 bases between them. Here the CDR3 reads CASSFSQGLNQPQHF. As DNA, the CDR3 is TGTGCCAGCAGCTTTTCACAGGGCCTCAATCAGCCCCAGCATTTT.

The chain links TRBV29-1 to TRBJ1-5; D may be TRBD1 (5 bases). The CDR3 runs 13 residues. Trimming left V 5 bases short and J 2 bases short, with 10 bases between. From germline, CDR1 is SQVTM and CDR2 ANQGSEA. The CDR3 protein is CSVQGGGNQPQHF. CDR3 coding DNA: TGCAGCGTTCAGGGAGGGGGCAATCAGCCCCAGCATTTT.

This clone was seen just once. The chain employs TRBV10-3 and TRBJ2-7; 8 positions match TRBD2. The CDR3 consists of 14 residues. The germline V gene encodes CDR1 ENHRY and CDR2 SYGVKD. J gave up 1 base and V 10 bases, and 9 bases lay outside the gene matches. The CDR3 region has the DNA TGTGCCACGACTAATGAGCGGGGGTCCTACGAGCAGTACTTC. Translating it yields CATTNERGSYEQYF.

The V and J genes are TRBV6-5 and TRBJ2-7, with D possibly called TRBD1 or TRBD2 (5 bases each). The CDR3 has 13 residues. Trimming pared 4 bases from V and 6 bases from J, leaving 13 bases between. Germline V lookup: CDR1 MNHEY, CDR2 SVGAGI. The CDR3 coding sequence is TGTGCCAGCAGTTCCACGCAGGGAGTCGAGCAGTACTTC. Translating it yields CASSSTQGVEQYF.

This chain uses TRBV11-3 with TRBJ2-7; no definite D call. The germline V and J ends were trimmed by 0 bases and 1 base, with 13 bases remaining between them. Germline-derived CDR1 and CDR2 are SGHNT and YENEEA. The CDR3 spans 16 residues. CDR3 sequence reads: CASSLEVPRSSYEQYF. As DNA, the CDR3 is TGTGCCAGCAGCTTAGAAGTACCAAGGTCATCCTACGAGCAGTACTTC.

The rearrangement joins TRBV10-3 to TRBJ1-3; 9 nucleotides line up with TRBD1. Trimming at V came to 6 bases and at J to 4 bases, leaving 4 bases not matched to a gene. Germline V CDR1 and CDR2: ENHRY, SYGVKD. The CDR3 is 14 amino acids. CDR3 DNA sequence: TGTGCCATCAGCAGGGACAGGGACGGAAACACCATATATTTT. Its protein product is CAISRDRDGNTIYF.

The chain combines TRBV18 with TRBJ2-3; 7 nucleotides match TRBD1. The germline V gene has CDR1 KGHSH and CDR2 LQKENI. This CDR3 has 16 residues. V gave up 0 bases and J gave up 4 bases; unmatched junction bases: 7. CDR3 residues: CASSPPHDRVSDTQYF. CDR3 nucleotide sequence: TGTGCCAGCTCACCACCCCACGACAGGGTGTCAGATACGCAGTATTTT.

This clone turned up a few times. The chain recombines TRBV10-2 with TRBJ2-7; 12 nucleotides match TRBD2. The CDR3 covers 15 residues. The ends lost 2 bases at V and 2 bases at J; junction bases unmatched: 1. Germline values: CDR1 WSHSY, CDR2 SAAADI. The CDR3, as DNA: TGCGCCAGCAGTGAGCGACTAGCGGGAGCCTACGAGCAGTACTTC. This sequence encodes CASSERLAGAYEQYF.

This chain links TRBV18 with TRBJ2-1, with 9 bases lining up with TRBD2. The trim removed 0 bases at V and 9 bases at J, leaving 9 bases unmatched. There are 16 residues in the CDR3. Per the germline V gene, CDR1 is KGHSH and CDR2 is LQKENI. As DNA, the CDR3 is TGTGCCAGCTCACCACCGGTCGCGGGAGGGCGTGGTGAGCAGTTCTTC. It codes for CASSPPVAGGRGEQFF.

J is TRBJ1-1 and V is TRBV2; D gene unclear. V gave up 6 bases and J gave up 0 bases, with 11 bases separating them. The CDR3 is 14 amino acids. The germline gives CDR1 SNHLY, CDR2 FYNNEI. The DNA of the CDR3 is TGTGCCAGCAGCCTCGGACGGATGAACACTGAAGCTTTCTTT. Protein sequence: CASSLGRMNTEAFF.

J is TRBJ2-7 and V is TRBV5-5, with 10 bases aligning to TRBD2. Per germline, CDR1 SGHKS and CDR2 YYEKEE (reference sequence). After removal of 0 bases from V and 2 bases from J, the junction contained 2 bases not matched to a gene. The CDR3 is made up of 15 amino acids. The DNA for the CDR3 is TGTGCCAGCAGCTTGGGGCTAGCGGGGGCCTACGAGCAGTACTTC. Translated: CASSLGLAGAYEQYF.

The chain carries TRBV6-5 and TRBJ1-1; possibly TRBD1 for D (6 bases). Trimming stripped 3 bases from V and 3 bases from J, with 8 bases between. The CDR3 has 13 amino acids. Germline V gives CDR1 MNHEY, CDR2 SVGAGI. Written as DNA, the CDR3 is TGTGCCAGCAGTTATACAGGGCACACTGAAGCTTTCTTT. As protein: CASSYTGHTEAFF.

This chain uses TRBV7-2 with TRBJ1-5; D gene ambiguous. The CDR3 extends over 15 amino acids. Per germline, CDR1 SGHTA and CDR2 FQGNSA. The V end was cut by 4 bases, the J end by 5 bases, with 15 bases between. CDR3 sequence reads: CASSWRFGSDQPQHF. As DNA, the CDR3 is TGTGCCAGCAGCTGGCGGTTTGGTTCTGATCAGCCCCAGCATTTT.

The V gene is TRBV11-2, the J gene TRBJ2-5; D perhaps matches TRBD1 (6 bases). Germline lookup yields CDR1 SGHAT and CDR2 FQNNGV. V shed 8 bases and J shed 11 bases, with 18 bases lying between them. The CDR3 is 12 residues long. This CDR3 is CASSRDTSEQYF. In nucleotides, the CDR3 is TGTGCCAGCTCCCGGGACACCTCGGAGCAGTACTTC.

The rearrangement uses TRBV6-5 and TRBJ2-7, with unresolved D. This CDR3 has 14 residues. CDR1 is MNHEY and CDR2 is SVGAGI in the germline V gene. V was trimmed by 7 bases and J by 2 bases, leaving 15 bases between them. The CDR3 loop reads CASTDLVPAYEQYF. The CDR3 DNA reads TGTGCCAGCACCGACTTAGTTCCGGCCTACGAGCAGTACTTC.

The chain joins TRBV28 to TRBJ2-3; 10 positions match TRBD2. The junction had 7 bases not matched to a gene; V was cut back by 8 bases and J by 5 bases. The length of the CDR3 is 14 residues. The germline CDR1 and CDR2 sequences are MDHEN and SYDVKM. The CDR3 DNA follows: TGTGCCAGCTCGAGCGGGGGGGCTGGAGATACGCAGTATTTT. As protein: CASSSGGAGDTQYF. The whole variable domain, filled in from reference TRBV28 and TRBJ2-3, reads DVKVTQSSRYLVKRTGEKVFLECVQDMDHENMFWYRQDPGLGLRLIYFSYDVKMKEKGDIPEGYSVSREKKERFSLILESASTNQTSMYLCASSSGGAGDTQYFGPGTRLTVL.

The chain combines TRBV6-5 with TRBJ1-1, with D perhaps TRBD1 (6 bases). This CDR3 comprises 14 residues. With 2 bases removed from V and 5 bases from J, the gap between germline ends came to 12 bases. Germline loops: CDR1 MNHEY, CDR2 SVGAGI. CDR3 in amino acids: CASSYRQGQTEAFF. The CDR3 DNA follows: TGTGCCAGCAGTTACCGGCAGGGGCAAACTGAAGCTTTCTTT.

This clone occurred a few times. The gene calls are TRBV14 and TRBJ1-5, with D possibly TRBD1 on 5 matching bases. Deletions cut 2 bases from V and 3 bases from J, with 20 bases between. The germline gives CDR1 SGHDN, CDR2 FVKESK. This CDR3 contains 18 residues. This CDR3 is CASSQPEWGEYDNQPQHF. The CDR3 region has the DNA TGTGCCAGCAGCCAACCCGAGTGGGGGGAATATGACAATCAGCCCCAGCATTTT.

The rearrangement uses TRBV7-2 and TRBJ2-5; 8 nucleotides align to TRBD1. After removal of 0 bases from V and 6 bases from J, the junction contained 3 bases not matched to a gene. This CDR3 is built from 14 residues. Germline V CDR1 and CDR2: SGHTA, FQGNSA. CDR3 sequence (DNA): TGTGCCAGCAGCTTAGCCCAGGGGGCCAAGACCCAGTACTTC. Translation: CASSLAQGAKTQYF. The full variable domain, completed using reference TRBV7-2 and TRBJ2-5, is GAGVSQSPSNKVTEKGKDVELRCDPISGHTALYWYRQSLGQGLEFLIYFQGNSAPDKSGLPSDRFSAERTGGSVSTLTIQRTQQEDSAVYLCASSLAQGAKTQYFGPGTRLLVL.

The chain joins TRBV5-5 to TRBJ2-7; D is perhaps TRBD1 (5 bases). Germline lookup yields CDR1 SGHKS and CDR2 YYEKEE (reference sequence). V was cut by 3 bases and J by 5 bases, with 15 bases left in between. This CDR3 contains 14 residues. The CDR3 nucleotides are TGTGCCAGCAGCTCCTACCCGGGCAGGGACGAGCAGTACTTC. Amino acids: CASSSYPGRDEQYF.

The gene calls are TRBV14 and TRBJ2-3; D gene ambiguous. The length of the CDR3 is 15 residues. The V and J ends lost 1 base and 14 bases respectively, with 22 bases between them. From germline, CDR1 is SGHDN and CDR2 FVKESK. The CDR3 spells CASSQAISPAPKAYF. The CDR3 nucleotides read TGTGCCAGCAGCCAAGCAATTTCTCCGGCACCAAAGGCGTATTTT. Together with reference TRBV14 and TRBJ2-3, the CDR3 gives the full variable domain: EAGVTQFPSHSVIEKGQTVTLRCDPISGHDNLYWYRRVMGKEIKFLLHFVKESKQDESGMPNNRFLAERTGGTYSTLKVQPAELEDSGVYFCASSQAISPAPKAYFGPGTRLTVL.

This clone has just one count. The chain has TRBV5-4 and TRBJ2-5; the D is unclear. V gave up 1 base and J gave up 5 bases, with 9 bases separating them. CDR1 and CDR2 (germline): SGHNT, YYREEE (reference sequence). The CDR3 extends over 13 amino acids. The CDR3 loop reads CASSLPLSETQYF. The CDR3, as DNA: TGTGCCAGCAGCTTGCCACTATCGGAGACCCAGTACTTC.

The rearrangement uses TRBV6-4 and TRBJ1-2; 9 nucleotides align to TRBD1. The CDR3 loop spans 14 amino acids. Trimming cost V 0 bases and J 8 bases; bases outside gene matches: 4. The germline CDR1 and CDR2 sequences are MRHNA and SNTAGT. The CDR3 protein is CASSDSTTGGGYTF. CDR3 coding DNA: TGTGCCAGCAGTGACTCCACGACAGGGGGAGGCTACACCTTC.